Included here is one T cell receptor (beta chain) sequence, with context. The data were obtained in a study of blood T cell repertoires in COVID-19. Study as a whole: Samples came from the United States, Italy and Spain, spanning acute and convalescent COVID-19. Sources were T cells, B-cell-depleted T cells, or PBMCs; the material itself was cDNA or gDNA.

Original methodology: Counts of nucleated cells, estimated from reference gene primer amplification, were obtained. The protocol was immunoSEQ multiplex PCR, while the TCRdb copy is restricted to in-frame clones and leaves out a portion. That table furnishes V, J and clone size, whereas the DNA furnished D and trimming. The sample consists of 14,000 or so clones, around 90% of them appearing once. The sequenced material came from peripheral blood. This clonotype originated in a human donor in a cohort sampled during active COVID-19.

For the CDR3, the DNA is TGCAGCGTTGCCATGGGACAGGGTGGCACAGATACGCAGTATTTT. Protein sequence: CSVAMGQGGTDTQYF. V gene TRBV29-1 combines with J gene TRBJ2-3; 9 bases are a match to TRBD1. Per the germline V gene, CDR1 is SQVTM and CDR2 is ANQGSEA. Germline trimming cut 4 bases from V and 1 base from J; bases unmatched to any gene: 6. This CDR3 comprises 15 residues.